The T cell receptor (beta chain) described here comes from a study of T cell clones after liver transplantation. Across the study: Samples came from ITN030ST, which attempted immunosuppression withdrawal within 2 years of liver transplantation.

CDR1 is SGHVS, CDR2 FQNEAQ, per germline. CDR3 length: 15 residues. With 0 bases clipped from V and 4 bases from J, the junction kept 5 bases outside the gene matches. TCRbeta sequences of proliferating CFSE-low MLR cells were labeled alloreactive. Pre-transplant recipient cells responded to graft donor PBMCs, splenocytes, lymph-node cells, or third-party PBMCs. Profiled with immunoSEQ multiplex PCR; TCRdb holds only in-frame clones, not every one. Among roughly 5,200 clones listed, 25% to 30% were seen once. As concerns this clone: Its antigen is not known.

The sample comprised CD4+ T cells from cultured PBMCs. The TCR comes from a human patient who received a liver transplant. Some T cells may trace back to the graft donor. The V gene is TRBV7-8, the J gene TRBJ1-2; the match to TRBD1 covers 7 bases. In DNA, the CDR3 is TGTGCCAGCAGCTTAGCCGGGAACAGGGGCTATGGCTACACCTTC. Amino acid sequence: CASSLAGNRGYGYTF.